This T cell receptor beta chain was sequenced for a study of human thymus T cells. General observations from the study: Within thymic and blood repertoires, V and J gene usage appeared to be biased.

Assay used: immunoSEQ multiplex PCR; TCRdb lists only in-frame clones, some missing. Of about 60,000 clones in the sample, 90% to 95% are singletons; the top ten hold less than 7%. Points on this clone: Its antigen is not identified.

Trimming shortened V by 3 bases and J by 4 bases, and 14 bases separated the two germline ends. The CDR3 covers 15 residues. Germline-derived CDR1 and CDR2 are LNHDA and SQIVND (reference sequence). The chain couples TRBV19 to TRBJ2-3; D is possibly TRBD1 or TRBD2 (6 bases each). Specimen: blood. The clonotype comes from a boy younger than two with a congenital heart defect but otherwise immunologically healthy. CDR3 nucleotides: TGTGCCAGTAGTATGGAGGGGGGCGGCGCAGATACGCAGTATTTT. This sequence encodes CASSMEGGGADTQYF. Complete variable domain (other parts from reference TRBV19 and TRBJ2-3): DGGITQSPKYLFRKEGQNVTLSCEQNLNHDAMYWYRQDPGQGLRLIYYSQIVNDFQKGDIAEGYSVSREKKESFPLTVTSAQKNPTAFYLCASSMEGGGADTQYFGPGTRLTVL.